This TCR beta chain was recovered during a study of cytomegalovirus exposure and HLA in healthy donors. Study-level information: It was reported in a later analysis that the roughly 120 validation repertoires used the same platform as the 666 first-cohort repertoires.

CDR3 length: 16 amino acids. Germline assignment: CDR1 SEHNR and CDR2 FQNEAQ (reference sequence). The V and J ends lost 1 base and 0 bases respectively, with 7 bases between them. A word on this clone: Its cognate antigen is unknown.

TCRdb's table, derived via immunoSEQ multiplex PCR, lists solely in-frame clones and lacks some. The sample carries 100,000 to 150,000 clones, nearly 90% recorded once. Study-wide results and caveats: Reports showed the classifier diagnosing cytomegalovirus status with high specificity and sensitivity. Altogether, 160 or so TCR beta chains were recorded as cytomegalovirus-associated. The TCR clusters that emerged in the first cohort tended, a later analysis found, to co-occur in the roughly 110 validation repertoires.

The genes are TRBV7-9 and TRBJ1-6; D is ambiguous. Sequencing was done on a sample of PBMCs. The clonotype was recovered from a woman between 18 and 29 years old in good health and CMV-seronegative. CDR3 region: CASSLVGGSYNSPLHF. The CDR3 coding sequence is TGTGCCAGCAGCTTAGTTGGAGGCTCCTATAATTCACCCCTCCACTTT. Combining the CDR3 with reference TRBV7-9 and TRBJ1-6 gives the whole variable domain DTGVSQNPRHKITKRGQNVTFRCDPISEHNRLYWYRQTLGQGPEFLTYFQNEAQLEKSRLLSDRFSAERPKGSFSTLEIQRTEQGDSAMYLCASSLVGGSYNSPLHFGNGTRLTVT.